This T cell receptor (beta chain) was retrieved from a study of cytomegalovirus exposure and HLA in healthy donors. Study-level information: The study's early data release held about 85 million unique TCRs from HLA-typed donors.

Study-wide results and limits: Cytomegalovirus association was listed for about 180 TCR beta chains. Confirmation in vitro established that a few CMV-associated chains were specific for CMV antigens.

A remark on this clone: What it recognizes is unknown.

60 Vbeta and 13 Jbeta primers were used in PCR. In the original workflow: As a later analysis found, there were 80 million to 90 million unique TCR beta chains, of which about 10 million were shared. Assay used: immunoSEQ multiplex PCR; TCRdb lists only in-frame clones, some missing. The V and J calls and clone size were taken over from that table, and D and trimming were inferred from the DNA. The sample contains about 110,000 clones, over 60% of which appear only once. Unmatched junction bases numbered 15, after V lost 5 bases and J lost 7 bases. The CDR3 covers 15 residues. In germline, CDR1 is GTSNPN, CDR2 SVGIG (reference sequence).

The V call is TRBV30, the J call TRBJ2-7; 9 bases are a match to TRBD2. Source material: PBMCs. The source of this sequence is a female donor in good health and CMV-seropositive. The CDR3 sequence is CAWAKGGGGAKEQYF. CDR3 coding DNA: TGTGCCTGGGCGAAGGGTGGCGGGGGGGCAAAGGAGCAGTACTTC.